The next 26 T cell receptor beta chains were all read from a single sample in a study of response to subunit inactivated influenza vaccine. TCRdb analysed the RT-PCR reads with MiXCR anew, one entry per CDR3 protein. This sample has approximately 500,000 distinct CDR3 sequences, with 10% to 15% found just once. This material consisted of PBMCs from blood, taken 45 days after vaccination. The receptors derive from a man aged 50 or older who received an inactivated influenza vaccine.

V is TRBV12-3 or TRBV12-4 and J is TRBJ1-2; D is unclear. The CDR3 totals 12 residues. Trimming removed 5 bases at V and 4 bases at J, with 8 bases between. The CDR3 here is CASSARIYGYTF. In DNA, the CDR3 is TGTGCCAGCAGTGCCCGCATCTATGGCTACACCTTC.

This clonotype came up a few times. CDR3 protein: CAISDGGIQEVQDTQYF. CDR3 nucleotides: TGTGCCATCAGTGATGGAGGAATACAGGAGGTGCAGGATACGCAGTATTTT. V is TRBV10-3 and J is TRBJ2-3; the D gene could be TRBD1 or TRBD2 (5 bases each). Germline V gene lookup returns CDR1 ENHRY and CDR2 SYGVKD. The V end was cut by 3 bases, the J end by 6 bases, with 22 bases between. The CDR3 consists of 17 residues.

This clonotype came up a few times. The J gene is TRBJ2-3, the V gene TRBV9; 8 bases align to TRBD1. The J segment lost 0 bases and the V segment lost 1 base, leaving 1 base of the junction unmatched. The CDR3 contains 15 residues. Germline V gene sequence: CDR1 SGDLS, CDR2 YYNGEE. CDR3: CASSVQGASTDTQYF. The CDR3 DNA reads as TGTGCCAGCAGCGTACAGGGGGCGAGCACAGATACGCAGTATTTT.

In this sample, this clonotype turned up a few times. V usage is TRBV6-5 and J usage is TRBJ1-2, with 9 nucleotides matching TRBD1. The CDR3 totals 12 residues. Germline assignment: CDR1 MNHEY and CDR2 SVGAGI. The trim removed 6 bases at V and 7 bases at J, leaving 3 bases unmatched. For the CDR3, the DNA is TGTGCCAGCAGGGGACAGGGAGGTGGCTACACCTTC. It translates to CASRGQGGGYTF.

This sequence joins TRBV20-1 and TRBJ1-6, with D possibly matching TRBD1 (5 bases). The V end was cut by 0 bases, the J end by 6 bases, with 12 bases between. The V gene's germline CDR1 is DFQATT and CDR2 SNEGSKA (reference sequence). The CDR3 has 15 amino acids. The CDR3 region is CSARDGGTSNSPLHF. Written as DNA, the CDR3 is TGCAGTGCTAGAGATGGAGGGACCTCTAATTCACCCCTCCACTTT.

This clonotype has just a few counts. The V gene is TRBV6-5, the J gene TRBJ2-1; 13 bases fit TRBD2. The trim removed 0 bases at V and 6 bases at J, leaving 5 bases unmatched. CDR1 is MNHEY, CDR2 SVGAGI, per germline. This CDR3 comprises 17 residues. DNA of the CDR3: TGTGCCAGCAGTTACTCGAACCGACTAGCGGGAGGCAATGAGCAGTTCTTC. The encoded protein is CASSYSNRLAGGNEQFF.

This clonotype appeared many times. The chain is built from TRBV4-3 and TRBJ2-7; unclear D gene. V was trimmed by 0 bases and J by 2 bases, leaving 11 bases between them. The CDR3 covers 15 residues. Germline values: CDR1 LGHNA, CDR2 YSLEER. CDR3 nucleotides: TGCGCCAGCAGCCAAGATTCCCAGGCAGCCTACGAGCAGTACTTC. Translating gives CASSQDSQAAYEQYF.

This clonotype came up a few times. V is TRBV11-2 and J is TRBJ2-2; TRBD2 matches at 16 bases. Losses at the gene ends were 5 bases for V and 0 bases for J; bases not matched to a gene: 9. This CDR3 region has 20 residues. The V gene's germline CDR1 is SGHAT and CDR2 FQNNGV. The CDR3 loop reads CASSPLGLAGGPSNTGELFF. CDR3 coding DNA: TGTGCCAGCAGCCCGTTGGGACTAGCGGGAGGGCCATCGAACACCGGGGAGCTGTTTTTT. The full variable domain, with the rest looked up from reference TRBV11-2 and TRBJ2-2, is EAGVAQSPRYKIIEKRQSVAFWCNPISGHATLYWYQQILGQGPKLLIQFQNNGVVDDSQLPKDRFSAERLKGVDSTLKIQPAKLEDSAVYLCASSPLGLAGGPSNTGELFFGEGSRLTVL.

CDR3 amino acids: CASSLGQPYTGELFF. The CDR3 coding sequence is TGTGCCAGCAGTTTAGGTCAGCCCTACACCGGGGAGCTGTTTTTT. The chain is built from TRBV28 and TRBJ2-2; D is unclear. Germline CDR1 and CDR2: MDHEN and SYDVKM. This CDR3 contains 15 residues. The germline V and J ends were trimmed by 2 bases and 3 bases, with 10 bases remaining between them.

The V call is TRBV7-8, the J call TRBJ2-5; D not resolved. The CDR3 extends over 13 amino acids. Germline assignment: CDR1 SGHVS and CDR2 FQNEAQ. V lost 3 bases, J lost 1 base, and 6 bases lay in between. CDR3 sequence (DNA): TGTGCCAGCAGCTTTTTCGTCCAAGAGACCCAGTACTTC. Its protein is CASSFFVQETQYF.

The sample holds a few counts of this clonotype. The rearrangement joins TRBV25-1 to TRBJ2-5, with 10 nucleotides matching TRBD1. The V gene end was trimmed by 5 bases and the J gene end by 1 base; junction bases not matched to a gene: 10. The CDR3 is 17 amino acids. Germline V lookup: CDR1 MGHDK, CDR2 SYGVNS. DNA of the CDR3: TGTGCCAGCAGTTTCTGGCGGACAGGGGGTTTCCAAGAGACCCAGTACTTC. Translated: CASSFWRTGGFQETQYF.

The chain joins TRBV14 to TRBJ2-1; TRBD2 matches 7 bases. V shed 0 bases and J 12 bases; nucleotides not matched to a gene: 8. The CDR3 has 14 amino acids. CDR1 is SGHDN, CDR2 FVKESK, per germline. In DNA form, the CDR3 reads TGTGCCAGCAGCCAAGATTCAATCGGGAGGAGGCAGTTCTTC. Translating it yields CASSQDSIGRRQFF.

The sample holds many counts of this clonotype. The genes are TRBV4-2 and TRBJ1-1; D is unresolved. The CDR3 is 14 residues long. V lost 7 bases and J lost 1, with 13 bases in between. Germline CDR1 LGHNA, CDR2 YNFKEQ. CDR3 residues: CASISGASNTEAFF. The CDR3 region has the DNA TGTGCCAGCATTTCCGGCGCTTCGAACACTGAAGCTTTCTTT.

This clonotype was counted a few times. V gene TRBV28 combines with J gene TRBJ2-3; D unresolved. Trimming took off 3 bases at V and 0 bases at J, with 13 bases between the two ends. The length of the CDR3 is 16 residues. CDR1 is MDHEN, CDR2 SYDVKM, per germline. CDR3 in DNA: TGTGCCAGCAGTTTTGATAGCCGGGCAAGCACAGATACGCAGTATTTT. Its protein product is CASSFDSRASTDTQYF.

This clonotype was detected a few times. The J gene is TRBJ1-1, the V gene TRBV20-1; TRBD1 matches at 7 bases. V trimming: 3 bases; J trimming: 11 bases; junction bases outside the gene matches: 9. This CDR3 spans 12 amino acids. The germline V gene encodes CDR1 DFQATT and CDR2 SNEGSKA (reference sequence). DNA of the CDR3: TGCAGTGCTAGCGAACAGGGGTTTACGGCTTTCTTT. This encodes CSASEQGFTAFF.

This clonotype was counted many times. The gene calls are TRBV5-1 and TRBJ2-1, with no clear D. Germline CDR1 is SGHRS and CDR2 is YFSETQ. Trimming removed 0 bases at V and 9 bases at J, with 16 bases between. This CDR3 has 15 residues. This CDR3 is CASSLAAAKASEQFF. CDR3 coding DNA: TGCGCCAGCAGCTTGGCGGCAGCGAAAGCGAGTGAGCAGTTCTTC. Full variable domain (remainder filled in from reference TRBV5-1 and TRBJ2-1): KAGVTQTPRYLIKTRGQQVTLSCSPISGHRSVSWYQQTPGQGLQFLFEYFSETQRNKGNFPGRFSGRQFSNSRSEMNVSTLELGDSALYLCASSLAAAKASEQFFGPGTRLTVL.

This clonotype has ten or more counts. The V gene is TRBV5-1, the J gene TRBJ2-1; TRBD2 matches 10 bases. The J segment lost 7 bases and the V segment lost 2 bases, leaving 3 bases of the junction unmatched. CDR1 and CDR2 from the germline V gene are SGHRS and YFSETQ. The CDR3 runs 14 residues. CDR3 nucleotide sequence: TGCGCCAGCAGCTTAATAGCGGGGGGTAATGAGCAGTTCTTC. It is translated as CASSLIAGGNEQFF.

This clonotype was found a few times. The chain uses TRBV24-1 and TRBJ2-1, with 7 bases matching TRBD2. Germline V CDR1 and CDR2: KGHDR, SFDVKD. V trimming: 6 bases; J trimming: 6 bases; junction bases outside the gene matches: 10. The CDR3 extends over 15 amino acids. CDR3 coding DNA: TGTGCCACCAGTCCCAGCGTGGCGGGAGTCAATGAGCAGTTCTTC. Translating gives CATSPSVAGVNEQFF.

The genes are TRBV7-8 and TRBJ2-7; TRBD1 matches 8 bases. The CDR3 is 16 amino acids. The V gene's germline CDR1 is SGHVS and CDR2 FQNEAQ. J gave up 3 bases and V 1 base, and 8 bases lay outside the gene matches. In nucleotides, the CDR3 is TGTGCCAGCAGCTTAGTCCTCGGACAGGGAGGCTACGAGCAGTACTTC. This translates into CASSLVLGQGGYEQYF.

The rearrangement links TRBV5-1 to TRBJ1-1, with a possible D match to TRBD1 (5 bases). Germline assignment: CDR1 SGHRS and CDR2 YFSETQ. Trimming shortened V by 3 bases and J by 4 bases, and 16 bases separated the two germline ends. The CDR3 length is 15 residues. CDR3 sequence reads: CASSSPAGTGTEAFF. The CDR3 DNA follows: TGCGCCAGCAGCTCCCCGGCAGGGACCGGCACTGAAGCTTTCTTT.

The chain recombines TRBV4-1 with TRBJ2-3; 14 bases fit TRBD2. The CDR3 loop spans 16 amino acids. The V gene end was trimmed by 3 bases and the J gene end by 5 bases; junction bases not matched to a gene: 4. Germline CDR1 MGHRA, CDR2 YSYEKL. The CDR3 DNA follows: TGCGCCAGCAGCCAGACTAGCGGGGGGGCCATAGATACGCAGTATTTT. This encodes CASSQTSGGAIDTQYF.

This clonotype has a count of ten or more. The genes are TRBV29-1 and TRBJ1-2, with TRBD1 matching 8 bases. CDR3 length: 15 amino acids. In germline, CDR1 is SQVTM, CDR2 ANQGSEA. V lost 2 bases, J lost 5 bases, and 10 bases stayed unmatched. CDR3 sequence reads: CSVEKDGTGFYGYTF. CDR3 in DNA: TGCAGCGTTGAAAAGGATGGGACAGGCTTTTATGGCTACACCTTC. Filled out from reference TRBV29-1 and TRBJ1-2, the complete variable domain reads SAVISQKPSRDICQRGTSLTIQCQVDSQVTMMFWYRQQPGQSLTLIATANQGSEATYESGFVIDKFPISRPNLTFSTLTVSNMSPEDSSIYLCSVEKDGTGFYGYTFGSGTRLTVV.

V and J are TRBV20-1 and TRBJ2-1; 9 bases match TRBD2. The CDR3 contains 20 residues. The germline V gene has CDR1 DFQATT and CDR2 SNEGSKA (reference sequence). V trimming: 5 bases; J trimming: 0 bases; junction bases outside the gene matches: 20. As DNA, the CDR3 is TGCAGTGCTCGACCTAAAGCGGGGGGACCTTATTCCTACTCCTACAATGAGCAGTTCTTC. This sequence encodes CSARPKAGGPYSYSYNEQFF.

There are a few counts of this clonotype. This chain uses TRBV11-2 with TRBJ2-3, with D maybe TRBD1 (6 bases). From germline, CDR1 is SGHAT and CDR2 FQNNGV. The CDR3 has 16 residues. V was cut by 4 bases and J by 0 bases, with 14 bases left in between. CDR3 sequence reads: CASSSGHSTSTDTQYF. In DNA form, the CDR3 reads TGTGCCAGCAGCTCGGGACACTCGACTAGCACAGATACGCAGTATTTT.

V gene TRBV10-3 combines with J gene TRBJ2-2, with 8 bases aligning to TRBD1. The CDR3 extends over 15 amino acids. The junction had 9 bases not matched to a gene; V was cut back by 6 bases and J by 6 bases. CDR1 ENHRY and CDR2 SYGVKD come from the germline V gene. CDR3 sequence (DNA): TGTGCCATCAGCGGGGCAGGGGGCATAGCCGGGGAGCTGTTTTTT. It encodes CAISGAGGIAGELFF.

There are a few counts of this clonotype. The chain couples TRBV7-2 to TRBJ1-2; D remains unclear. Germline CDR1 is SGHTA and CDR2 is FQGNSA. V lost 5 bases to trimming and J lost 4 bases, with 11 bases between them. This CDR3 contains 13 residues. This CDR3 is CASSQRPAYGYTF. CDR3 in DNA: TGTGCCAGCAGCCAGAGACCTGCCTATGGCTACACCTTC.